This T cell receptor (beta chain) was captured in a study of cytomegalovirus exposure and HLA in healthy donors. Notes on the study in general: TCR beta V segments were, for the most part, productive about 87% or about 30% of the time in an earlier analysis. In a later analysis, productive TCRs from donors in an Asian-associated ancestry cluster reportedly carried fewer N-insertions than the cohort mean. It was reported that TCR beta sequences correctly inferred the HLA-A and HLA-B alleles for most subjects.

The CDR3 contains 11 residues. Looked up from germline, CDR1 is SNHLY and CDR2 is FYNNEI. Trimming cost V 6 bases and J 13 bases, with 12 bases left between them. In the case of this clone: Antigen: not known.

Vbeta (60) and Jbeta (13) primers were used in the PCR. Method: immunoSEQ multiplex PCR; TCRdb's copy keeps in-frame clones and lacks some. The sample lists tens of thousands of clones, about 80% occurring once. The sequence came from a man aged 25 to 40 in good health and CMV-seronegative. The rearrangement joins TRBV2 to TRBJ1-4; D uncertain. The sample was PBMCs. CDR3 sequence reads: CASSAQLVLFF. CDR3 sequence (DNA): TGTGCCAGCAGCGCACAATTGGTACTGTTTTTT.